Listed below are T cell receptor beta chains from one sample, sequenced in a study of response to subunit inactivated influenza vaccine. One entry per CDR3 protein results from TCRdb running MiXCR on the RT-PCR reads. This table holds 300,000 to 350,000 distinct CDR3 sequences, about a fifth found once. Material: PBMCs from blood, obtained approximately 20 months after vaccination. The receptors come from a man between 50 and 69 years old who received an inactivated influenza vaccine. The CDR3 runs from the conserved cysteine through the conserved F or W.

v_gene	len	j_gene	CDR3aa
TRBV6-5	18	TRBJ1-6	CASSYSRLTGGNDSPLHF
TRBV6-4	16	TRBJ2-5	CASSERVRKGPKTQYF
TRBV7-9	17	TRBJ2-3	CASSILLGQGITDTQYF
TRBV10-3	14	TRBJ2-4	CAISAGQGMAIQYF
TRBV5-1	16	TRBJ1-6	CASSQTGDLGNSPLHF
TRBV6-2/TRBV6-3	15	TRBJ2-3	CASRPQGSLTDTQYF
TRBV7-2	15	TRBJ2-7	CASSLDPGGIYEQYF
TRBV7-8	15	TRBJ1-1	CASSQSPGQGTEAFF
TRBV4-3	18	TRBJ2-3	CASSQDLGRRGSTDTQYF
TRBV6-1	15	TRBJ1-4	CASSLPGQGAEKLFF
TRBV6-5	14	TRBJ2-1	CASSYYGPYNEQFF
TRBV19	14	TRBJ1-1	CASSPFLYNTEAFF
TRBV10-3	13	TRBJ1-1	CATAGTPNTEAFF
TRBV5-1	13	TRBJ1-1	CASSLLPDTEAFF
TRBV29-1	13	TRBJ2-5	CSVGPGLRETQYF
TRBV7-2	13	TRBJ1-2	CASSWDGIYGYTF
TRBV2	14	TRBJ1-1	CASTTGTAPSEAFF
TRBV20-1	13	TRBJ2-7	CSARGGSSYEQYF
TRBV28	15	TRBJ1-4	CATTPGGGTNEKLFF
TRBV10-3	17	TRBJ2-1	CAISDLVVGQGHGEQFF
TRBV20-1	13	TRBJ2-2	CSASGTNTGELFF
TRBV20-1	14	TRBJ2-3	CSASSERRTDTQYF
TRBV29-1	13	TRBJ1-6	CSVRGEPGSPLHF
TRBV20-1	15	TRBJ1-1	CSARDGVGRDTEAFF
TRBV6-5	14	TRBJ1-1	CASSYSLINTEAFF
TRBV5-1	19	TRBJ2-3	CASSIEPGLAGGSTDTQYF
TRBV7-2	14	TRBJ1-4	CASSRQGGDEKLFF
TRBV5-1	15	TRBJ2-5	CASSLAGHTQETQYF
TRBV27	15	TRBJ1-6	CASSLGRAMNSPFHF
TRBV4-2	16	TRBJ1-4	CASSQDPGTVAEKLFF
TRBV20-1	14	TRBJ2-7	CSASDSRQTYEQYF
TRBV7-9	12	TRBJ1-4	CASSRSDLELFF
TRBV28	12	TRBJ2-7	CASSWATYEQYF
TRBV4-2	12	TRBJ2-7	CASSPYGYEQYF
TRBV20-1	14	TRBJ2-3	CSATSGVWTDTQYF